These T cell receptor beta chains were read from a single sample in a study of liver allograft versus peripheral blood T cells. TCRdb used MiXCR to reprocess the reads, holding one entry per CDR3 protein. The table has some 10,000 distinct CDR3 sequences, 15% to 20% seen once; the top ten hold about 1.7%. The receptors stem from a human patient who had a liver transplant. A share of the T cells may be of graft donor origin. Each CDR3 is given with its conserved first and last residue. The D gene is left open where the match is weak.

J gene: TRBJ1-5; V gene: TRBV6-5; D gene: .; CDR3 protein: CVSAQGFSNQPQHF
J gene: TRBJ2-3; V gene: TRBV7-3; D gene: TRBD2; CDR3 protein: CASSTGTSGGTDTQYF
J gene: TRBJ1-4; V gene: TRBV18; D gene: .; CDR3 protein: CASSPGEKLFF
J gene: TRBJ1-2; V gene: TRBV20-1; D gene: .; CDR3 protein: CSARRVEDDGYTF
J gene: TRBJ1-1; V gene: TRBV19; D gene: .; CDR3 protein: CASTDTIRQVNTEAFF
J gene: TRBJ2-7; V gene: TRBV7-9; D gene: .; CDR3 protein: CASSLLTAYEQYF
J gene: TRBJ2-6; V gene: TRBV12-3/TRBV12-4; D gene: .; CDR3 protein: CASSFGSSSGANVLTF
J gene: TRBJ1-5; V gene: TRBV19; D gene: .; CDR3 protein: CASSIRGNGPQHF
J gene: TRBJ1-1; V gene: TRBV13; D gene: TRBD1; CDR3 protein: CASRSGGADTEAFF
J gene: TRBJ1-2; V gene: TRBV6-5; D gene: .; CDR3 protein: CASSYSKLDADYGYTF
J gene: TRBJ2-7; V gene: TRBV19; D gene: TRBD2; CDR3 protein: CASSASGTSMYEQYF
J gene: TRBJ2-1; V gene: TRBV27; D gene: .; CDR3 protein: CASSLSLAANNEQFF
J gene: TRBJ2-7; V gene: TRBV28; D gene: TRBD2; CDR3 protein: CASVEAGGPREQYF
J gene: TRBJ1-4; V gene: TRBV7-9; D gene: TRBD1; CDR3 protein: CASRPRQGATNEKLFF
J gene: TRBJ1-5; V gene: TRBV6-1; D gene: .; CDR3 protein: CASINRGADQPQHF
J gene: TRBJ1-5; V gene: TRBV19; D gene: .; CDR3 protein: CASRVRRGAAGDQPQHF
J gene: TRBJ1-5; V gene: TRBV19; D gene: TRBD1; CDR3 protein: CASNKGGGPNQPQHF
J gene: TRBJ1-2; V gene: TRBV12-3/TRBV12-4; D gene: .; CDR3 protein: CASRLTLGGNYGYTF
J gene: TRBJ1-1; V gene: TRBV19; D gene: .; CDR3 protein: CASSLRQSTEAFF
J gene: TRBJ1-2; V gene: TRBV14; D gene: .; CDR3 protein: CASSPEGRLYGYTF
J gene: TRBJ1-2; V gene: TRBV19; D gene: TRBD1; CDR3 protein: CASTVGGTGQSGYTF
J gene: TRBJ2-7; V gene: TRBV6-5; D gene: .; CDR3 protein: CASTKQGGEQYF
J gene: TRBJ1-1; V gene: TRBV6-9; D gene: .; CDR3 protein: CASRPWARFMNTEAFF
J gene: TRBJ1-1; V gene: TRBV20-1; D gene: TRBD1; CDR3 protein: CSAPDRAKLNTEAFF
J gene: TRBJ2-7; V gene: TRBV6-1; D gene: .; CDR3 protein: CATSPSIFPNEQYF
J gene: TRBJ1-5; V gene: TRBV6-5; D gene: .; CDR3 protein: CASSYLLTRGDQPQHF
J gene: TRBJ2-2; V gene: TRBV5-5; D gene: TRBD2; CDR3 protein: CASSPVVAGTTGELFF
J gene: TRBJ1-1; V gene: TRBV18; D gene: .; CDR3 protein: CASSPLKYENTEAFF
J gene: TRBJ1-2; V gene: TRBV15; D gene: .; CDR3 protein: CATSGGSRFDYGYTF
J gene: TRBJ1-4; V gene: TRBV28; D gene: .; CDR3 protein: CASSSGGGMGEKLFF
J gene: TRBJ2-5; V gene: TRBV10-3; D gene: .; CDR3 protein: CAIRDWGETQYF
J gene: TRBJ2-1; V gene: TRBV29-1; D gene: .; CDR3 protein: CSVDTDSSYNEQFF
J gene: TRBJ1-1; V gene: TRBV6-6; D gene: .; CDR3 protein: CASSYYPGVETEAFF
J gene: TRBJ1-5; V gene: TRBV19; D gene: .; CDR3 protein: CASSSGRPPQHF
J gene: TRBJ1-3; V gene: TRBV6-2/TRBV6-3; D gene: .; CDR3 protein: CASSYSSLIPQRSSGDTIYF
J gene: TRBJ1-1; V gene: TRBV5-6; D gene: TRBD1; CDR3 protein: CASSGTEHTEAFF
J gene: TRBJ2-7; V gene: TRBV6-1; D gene: TRBD2; CDR3 protein: CASSRTSFDEQYF
J gene: TRBJ2-5; V gene: TRBV19; D gene: .; CDR3 protein: CASSIGQTAQYF
J gene: TRBJ2-3; V gene: TRBV10-3; D gene: TRBD2; CDR3 protein: CAISSGAADTQYF
J gene: TRBJ1-3; V gene: TRBV20-1; D gene: .; CDR3 protein: CSARVRGRGSGNTIYF
J gene: TRBJ2-1; V gene: TRBV18; D gene: TRBD2; CDR3 protein: CASSPKPGLAGGYNEQFF
J gene: TRBJ1-1; V gene: TRBV12-3/TRBV12-4; D gene: .; CDR3 protein: CASSLLGLGAGLAFF
J gene: TRBJ1-6; V gene: TRBV7-9; D gene: .; CDR3 protein: CASSSAGHFYNSPLHF
J gene: TRBJ2-7; V gene: TRBV18; D gene: TRBD1; CDR3 protein: CASSPPVTGSYEQYF
J gene: TRBJ1-5; V gene: TRBV27; D gene: TRBD1; CDR3 protein: CASSLSGTGSLRQPQHF
J gene: TRBJ2-1; V gene: TRBV5-4; D gene: .; CDR3 protein: CASSLVGDEQFF
J gene: TRBJ1-4; V gene: TRBV19; D gene: .; CDR3 protein: CASSPQSATNEKLFF
J gene: TRBJ2-7; V gene: TRBV20-1; D gene: TRBD2; CDR3 protein: CSAGRELFDYEQYF
J gene: TRBJ2-1; V gene: TRBV10-3; D gene: TRBD2; CDR3 protein: CADGTSGGALDEQFF
J gene: TRBJ1-6; V gene: TRBV19; D gene: .; CDR3 protein: CASTAGMVGDSPLHF
J gene: TRBJ1-2; V gene: TRBV6-1; D gene: .; CDR3 protein: CASSEASGWNYGYTF
J gene: TRBJ1-1; V gene: TRBV7-9; D gene: TRBD1; CDR3 protein: CASSFGRTYRGGSEAFF
J gene: TRBJ1-2; V gene: TRBV13; D gene: .; CDR3 protein: CASSFRGQNYGYTF
J gene: TRBJ2-7; V gene: TRBV18; D gene: .; CDR3 protein: CASSPQDIGTEQYF
J gene: TRBJ1-3; V gene: TRBV28; D gene: .; CDR3 protein: CASSLYRGSGNTIYF
J gene: TRBJ1-4; V gene: TRBV29-1; D gene: .; CDR3 protein: CSVEDPTVPEKLFF